One sample yielded the 22 T cell receptor beta chains listed below, sequenced in a study of OX40 agonist ivuxolimab in advanced cancers. Sequenced by immunoSEQ multiplex PCR; TCRdb stores in-frame clones only, minus some. The profile shows about 75,000 clones, about 86% of them singletons. The sequences come from CD4+ or CD8+ T cells sorted from blood, collected in a trial of the OX40 agonist ivuxolimab. These receptors all come from an adult with an advanced solid tumor such as melanoma, head and neck, liver or kidney cancer.

This rearrangement joins TRBV9 to TRBJ2-3; D is perhaps TRBD1 (6 bases). Germline CDR1 is SGDLS and CDR2 is YYNGEE. The CDR3 is made up of 15 amino acids. The V and J ends lost 0 bases and 0 bases respectively, with 8 bases between them. The CDR3 here is CASSVETGSTDTQYF. CDR3 nucleotide sequence: TGTGCCAGCAGCGTAGAGACAGGAAGCACAGATACGCAGTATTTT.

The rearrangement joins TRBV9 to TRBJ2-5, with 9 bases that match TRBD1. Germline values: CDR1 SGDLS, CDR2 YYNGEE. The CDR3 has 14 residues. Germline trimming cut 3 bases from V and 3 bases from J; bases unmatched to any gene: 3. The CDR3 DNA reads TGTGCCAGCAGCGCCGGGACAGGGAAAGAGACCCAGTACTTC. As protein: CASSAGTGKETQYF.

This clone was detected only a few times. V usage is TRBV2 and J usage is TRBJ1-1, with no clear D. Germline lookup yields CDR1 SNHLY and CDR2 FYNNEI. The V gene lost 4 bases and the J gene lost 4 bases, with 10 bases spanning the gap. The CDR3 is made up of 13 amino acids. The CDR3 spells CASSAQTSTEAFF. CDR3 bases: TGTGCCAGCAGTGCCCAAACGTCCACTGAAGCTTTCTTT.

The V gene is TRBV15, the J gene TRBJ2-3; TRBD2 agrees at 15 bases. There are 15 residues in the CDR3. Germline V gives CDR1 LNHNV, CDR2 YYDKDF (reference sequence). Germline trimming cut 4 bases from V and 5 bases from J; bases unmatched to any gene: 1. The CDR3 is CATSKGLAGGDTQYF. CDR3 in DNA: TGTGCCACCAGCAAGGGACTAGCGGGAGGAGATACGCAGTATTTT.

V gene TRBV5-6 combines with J gene TRBJ2-1; 7 bases agree with TRBD1. The CDR3 spans 15 residues. From germline, CDR1 is SGHDT and CDR2 YYEEEE. V shed 1 base, J shed 7 bases, and the junction held 8 bases outside the gene matches. CDR3 DNA sequence: TGTGCCAGCAGCTTGTACGACAGGGTAAGGAATGAGCAGTTCTTC. It yields the protein CASSLYDRVRNEQFF.

This clone was seen a handful of times. This chain links TRBV5-1 with TRBJ1-5; 9 bases map to TRBD1. CDR1 is SGHRS, CDR2 YFSETQ, per germline. V dropped 4 bases and J dropped 4; count of bases not matched to a gene: 3. This CDR3 is built from 14 residues. In DNA form, the CDR3 reads TGCGCCAGCAGCCCTGGGACAGGGAATCAGCCCCAGCATTTT. Protein: CASSPGTGNQPQHF.

This rearrangement joins TRBV4-1 to TRBJ1-5, with 7 nucleotides matching TRBD1. The germline gives CDR1 MGHRA, CDR2 YSYEKL. This CDR3 has 15 residues. V lost 7 bases, J lost 0 bases, and 6 bases stayed unmatched. CDR3 amino acids: CASTPTGDSNQPQHF. The CDR3, as DNA: TGCGCCAGCACTCCAACAGGGGATAGCAATCAGCCCCAGCATTTT.

The genes are TRBV7-3 and TRBJ1-1; no clear D. The V gene's germline CDR1 is SGHTA and CDR2 FQGTGA. The CDR3 has 16 residues. Between the trimmed V and J ends, which lost 2 bases and 0 bases, there was a span of 13 bases. CDR3 coding DNA: TGTGCCAGCAGCTTACTCCACCAGGTTATGAACACTGAAGCTTTCTTT. It encodes CASSLLHQVMNTEAFF. Combining the CDR3 with reference TRBV7-3 and TRBJ1-1 gives the whole variable domain GAGVSQTPSNKVTEKGKYVELRCDPISGHTALYWYRQSLGQGPEFLIYFQGTGAADDSGLPNDRFFAVRPEGSVSTLKIQRTERGDSAVYLCASSLLHQVMNTEAFFGQGTRLTVV.

The genes are TRBV19 and TRBJ2-6; TRBD2 matches 9 bases. The germline CDR1 and CDR2 sequences are LNHDA and SQIVND (reference sequence). With V trimmed by 2 bases and J by 4 bases, 12 bases remained unmatched. The CDR3 length is 19 residues. The CDR3 region is CASSISAGGHFMGANVLTF. The CDR3 coding sequence is TGTGCCAGTAGTATATCTGCGGGAGGGCATTTTATGGGGGCCAACGTCCTGACTTTC.

The V and J genes are TRBV5-4 and TRBJ2-3; 8 nucleotides match TRBD2. The length of the CDR3 is 14 residues. The J segment lost 4 bases and the V segment lost 4 bases, leaving 5 bases of the junction unmatched. Germline lookup yields CDR1 SGHNT and CDR2 YYREEE (reference sequence). The CDR3 reads CASSQSGSADTQYF. The CDR3, as DNA: TGTGCCAGCAGCCAAAGCGGGAGTGCAGATACGCAGTATTTT.

The CDR3 loop is CASSSRARGTGELFF. In DNA form, the CDR3 reads TGTGCCAGCAGCTCCAGGGCCCGGGGGACCGGGGAGCTGTTTTTT. The chain uses TRBV5-8 and TRBJ2-2; weak D call: TRBD2 (6 bases). The CDR3 has 15 residues. Germline lookup yields CDR1 SGHTS and CDR2 YDEGEE. The V end lost 3 bases, the J end lost 5 bases, and 14 bases lay between the germline ends.

The chain couples TRBV5-1 to TRBJ2-7; possibly TRBD2 for D (6 bases). The CDR3 runs to 14 residues. Between the trimmed V and J ends, which lost 0 bases and 1 base, there was a span of 8 bases. Germline assignment: CDR1 SGHRS and CDR2 YFSETQ. The CDR3 protein is CASSLAGVSYEQYF. The CDR3 bases are TGCGCCAGCAGCTTGGCGGGGGTTTCCTACGAGCAGTACTTC.

The gene calls are TRBV28 and TRBJ2-7; a possible D gene is TRBD2 (5 bases). V lost 7 bases, J lost 4 bases, and 17 bases lay in between. The CDR3 extends over 14 amino acids. Per the germline V gene, CDR1 is MDHEN and CDR2 is SYDVKM. CDR3 nucleotides: TGTGCCAGCACCTTCGGGCGGAGGACTTACGAGCAGTACTTC. Translated: CASTFGRRTYEQYF.

The chain couples TRBV19 to TRBJ1-2; TRBD1 might be the D (5 bases). Deletions cut 1 base from V and 4 bases from J, with 16 bases between. The V gene's germline CDR1 is LNHDA and CDR2 SQIVND (reference sequence). The CDR3 has 16 amino acids. The chain's CDR3 is CASSIGPGTDVYGYTF. For the CDR3, the DNA is TGTGCCAGTAGTATAGGCCCAGGGACCGACGTCTATGGCTACACCTTC.

The chain recombines TRBV6-5 with TRBJ1-1; 7 bases agree with TRBD1. J lost 3 bases, V lost 4 bases, and 5 bases had no gene match. Germline loops: CDR1 MNHEY, CDR2 SVGAGI. This CDR3 is built from 14 residues. CDR3 DNA sequence: TGTGCCAGCAGTTTTGACAGGGCTGACACTGAAGCTTTCTTT. Its translation is CASSFDRADTEAFF.

The chain recombines TRBV4-1 with TRBJ1-1, with 7 nucleotides matching TRBD1. The V segment lost 3 bases and the J segment 10 bases; nucleotides outside the gene matches: 11. Germline CDR1 is MGHRA and CDR2 is YSYEKL. The CDR3 consists of 14 residues. DNA of the CDR3: TGCGCCAGCAGCCAGCTGACAGGGCTGATGGGAGCTTTCTTT. Translation: CASSQLTGLMGAFF.

The chain combines TRBV6-5 with TRBJ2-1; the D is unclear. Germline CDR1 is MNHEY and CDR2 is SVGAGI. V lost 4 bases, J lost 10 bases, and 8 bases lay in between. This CDR3 contains 11 residues. In DNA, the CDR3 is TGTGCCAGCAGTTCCAATAGGGAGCAGTTCTTC. It codes for CASSSNREQFF.

The V call is TRBV7-8, the J call TRBJ1-4; D might be TRBD1 (6 bases). Germline CDR1 and CDR2: SGHVS and FQNEAQ. The V gene lost 5 bases and the J gene lost 5 bases, with 24 bases spanning the gap. CDR3 length equals 18 residues. CDR3 amino acids: CASSPRRGNGGRNEKLFF. CDR3 DNA sequence: TGTGCCAGCAGCCCCCGGCGGGGGAATGGGGGCCGAAATGAAAAACTGTTTTTT.

The chain employs TRBV2 and TRBJ1-4; D not resolved. Germline-derived CDR1 and CDR2 are SNHLY and FYNNEI. V was shortened by 5 bases and J by 4 bases, with 11 bases between the two germline ends. The CDR3 is 14 residues long. In nucleotides, the CDR3 is TGTGCCAGCAGTTTTATACAGAGTAATGAAAAACTGTTTTTT. Protein: CASSFIQSNEKLFF.

The chain recombines TRBV19 with TRBJ2-2; 7 bases match TRBD1. CDR3 length: 15 amino acids. J lost 1 base, V lost 7 bases, and 6 bases had no gene match. Germline V gene lookup returns CDR1 LNHDA and CDR2 SQIVND (reference sequence). The CDR3 DNA sequence: TGTGCCAGTAATGGCAGGACAGGGAACACCGGGGAGCTGTTTTTT. Translating it yields CASNGRTGNTGELFF.

The chain carries TRBV28 and TRBJ1-2, with D uncertain. The CDR3 is 14 residues long. V gave up 6 bases and J gave up 3 bases, with 14 bases separating them. Germline V lookup: CDR1 MDHEN, CDR2 SYDVKM. The CDR3 here is CASRRGSFDYGYTF. CDR3 nucleotide sequence: TGTGCCAGCAGGAGAGGAAGCTTTGACTATGGCTACACCTTC.

This clone showed up just a few times. CDR3 in DNA: TGTGCCAGCAGCCAAGACAGGGGGCGTGGAGGCGAGCAGTACTTC. It encodes CASSQDRGRGGEQYF. The rearrangement joins TRBV7-8 to TRBJ2-7; 10 bases fit TRBD1. The junction had 10 bases not matched to a gene; V was cut back by 5 bases and J by 6 bases. CDR1 SGHVS and CDR2 FQNEAQ come from the germline V gene. The CDR3 length is 15 residues.